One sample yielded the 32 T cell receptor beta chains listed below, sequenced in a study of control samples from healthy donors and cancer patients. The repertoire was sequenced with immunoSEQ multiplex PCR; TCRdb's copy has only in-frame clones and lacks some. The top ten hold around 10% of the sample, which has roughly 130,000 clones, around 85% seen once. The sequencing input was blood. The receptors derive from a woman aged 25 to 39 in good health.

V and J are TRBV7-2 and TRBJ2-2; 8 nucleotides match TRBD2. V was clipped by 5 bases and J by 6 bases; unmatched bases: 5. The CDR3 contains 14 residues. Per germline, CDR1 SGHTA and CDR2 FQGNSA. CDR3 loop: CASSLGLGAGELFF. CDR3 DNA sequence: TGTGCCAGCAGCCTGGGACTAGGTGCCGGGGAGCTGTTTTTT. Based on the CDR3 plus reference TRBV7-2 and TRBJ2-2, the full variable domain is GAGVSQSPSNKVTEKGKDVELRCDPISGHTALYWYRQSLGQGLEFLIYFQGNSAPDKSGLPSDRFSAERTGGSVSTLTIQRTQQEDSAVYLCASSLGLGAGELFFGEGSRLTVL.

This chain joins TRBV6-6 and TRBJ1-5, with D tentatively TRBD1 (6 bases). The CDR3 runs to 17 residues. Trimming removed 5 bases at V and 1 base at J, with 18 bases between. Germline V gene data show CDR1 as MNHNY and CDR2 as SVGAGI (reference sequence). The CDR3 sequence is CASSPVQGIVSNQPQHF. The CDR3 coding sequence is TGTGCCAGCAGTCCTGTACAGGGAATTGTAAGCAATCAGCCCCAGCATTTT.

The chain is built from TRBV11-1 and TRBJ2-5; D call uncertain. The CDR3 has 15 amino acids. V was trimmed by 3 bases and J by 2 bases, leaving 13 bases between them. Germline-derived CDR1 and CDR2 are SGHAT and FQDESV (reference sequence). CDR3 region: CASSFFAGPQETQYF. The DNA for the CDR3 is TGTGCCAGCAGCTTCTTCGCAGGCCCACAAGAGACCCAGTACTTC. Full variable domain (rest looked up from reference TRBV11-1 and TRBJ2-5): EAEVAQSPRYKITEKSQAVAFWCDPISGHATLYWYRQILGQGPELLVQFQDESVVDDSQLPKDRFSAERLKGVDSTLKIQPAELGDSAMYLCASSFFAGPQETQYFGPGTRLLVL.

This CDR3 is CASSPEVSEAFF. Written as DNA, the CDR3 is TGTGCCAGCTCACCTGAGGTCTCTGAAGCTTTCTTT. This chain joins TRBV18 and TRBJ1-1, with D hard to call. This CDR3 has 12 amino acids. CDR1 is KGHSH, CDR2 LQKENI, per germline. Trimming left V 3 bases short and J 6 bases short, with 8 bases between.

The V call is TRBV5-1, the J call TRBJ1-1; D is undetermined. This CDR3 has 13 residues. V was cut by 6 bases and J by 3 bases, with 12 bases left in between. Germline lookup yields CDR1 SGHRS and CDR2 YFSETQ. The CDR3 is CASKSRRDTEAFF. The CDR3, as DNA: TGCGCCAGCAAATCTCGGAGGGACACTGAAGCTTTCTTT.

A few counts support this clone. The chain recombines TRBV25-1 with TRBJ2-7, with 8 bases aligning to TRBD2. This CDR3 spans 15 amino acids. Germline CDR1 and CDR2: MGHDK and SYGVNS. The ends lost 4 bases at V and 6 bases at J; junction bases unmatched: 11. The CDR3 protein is CASSVAGLVAPEQYF. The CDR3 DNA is TGTGCCAGCAGTGTCGCGGGACTAGTAGCACCCGAGCAGTACTTC.

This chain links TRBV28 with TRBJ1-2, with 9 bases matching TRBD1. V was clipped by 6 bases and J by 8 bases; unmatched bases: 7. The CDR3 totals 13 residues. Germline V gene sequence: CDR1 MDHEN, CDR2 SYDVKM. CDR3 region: CASRTQGAGGYTF. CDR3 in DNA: TGTGCCAGCAGGACACAGGGGGCGGGAGGCTACACCTTC.

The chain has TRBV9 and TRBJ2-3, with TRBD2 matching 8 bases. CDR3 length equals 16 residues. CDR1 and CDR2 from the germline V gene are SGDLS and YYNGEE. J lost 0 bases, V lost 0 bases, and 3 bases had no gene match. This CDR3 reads CASSVAASGSTDTQYF. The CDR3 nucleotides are TGTGCCAGCAGCGTAGCGGCTAGCGGGAGCACAGATACGCAGTATTTT.

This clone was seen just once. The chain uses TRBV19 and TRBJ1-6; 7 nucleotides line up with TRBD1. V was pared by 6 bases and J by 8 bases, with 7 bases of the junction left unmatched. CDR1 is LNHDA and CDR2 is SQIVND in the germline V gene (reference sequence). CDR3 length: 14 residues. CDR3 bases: TGTGCCAGTAGGGTACAGGGGAACGATTCACCCCTCCACTTT. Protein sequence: CASRVQGNDSPLHF.

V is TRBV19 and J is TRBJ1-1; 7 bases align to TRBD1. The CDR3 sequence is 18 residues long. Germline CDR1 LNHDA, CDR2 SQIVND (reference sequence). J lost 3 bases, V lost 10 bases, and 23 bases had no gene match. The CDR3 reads CATLPGGWRGDWYTEAFF. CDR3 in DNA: TGTGCCACCCTCCCAGGGGGATGGAGGGGCGATTGGTACACTGAAGCTTTCTTT.

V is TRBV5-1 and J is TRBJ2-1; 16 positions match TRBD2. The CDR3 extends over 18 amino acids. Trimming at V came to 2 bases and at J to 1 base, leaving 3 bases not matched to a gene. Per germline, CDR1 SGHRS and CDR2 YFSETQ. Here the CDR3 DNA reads TGCGCCAGCAGCTTCGGGACTAGCGGGAGGGCATCCTACAATGAGCAGTTCTTC. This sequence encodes CASSFGTSGRASYNEQFF.

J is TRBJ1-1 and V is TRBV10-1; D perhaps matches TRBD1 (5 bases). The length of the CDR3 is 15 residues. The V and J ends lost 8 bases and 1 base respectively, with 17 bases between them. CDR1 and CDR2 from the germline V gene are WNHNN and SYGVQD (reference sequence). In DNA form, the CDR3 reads TGCGCCAGCCCCGAAAGGACAACCAAGAACACTGAAGCTTTCTTT. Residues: CASPERTTKNTEAFF.

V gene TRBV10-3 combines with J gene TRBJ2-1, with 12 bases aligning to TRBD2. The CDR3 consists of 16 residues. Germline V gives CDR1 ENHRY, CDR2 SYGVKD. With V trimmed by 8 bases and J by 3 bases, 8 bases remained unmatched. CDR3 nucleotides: TGTGCCATCGGACCGGGACTAGCGGGCAACTACAATGAGCAGTTCTTC. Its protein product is CAIGPGLAGNYNEQFF.

The CDR3 protein is CASSGLRDVNTEAFF. CDR3 in DNA: TGTGCCAGCAGCGGCCTCAGGGACGTTAACACTGAAGCTTTCTTT. J is TRBJ1-1 and V is TRBV11-2, with D tentatively TRBD1 (5 bases). CDR3 size: 15 residues. Germline CDR1 is SGHAT and CDR2 is FQNNGV. The V and J ends lost 5 bases and 2 bases respectively, with 15 bases between them. The variable domain in full, with the rest retrieved from reference TRBV11-2 and TRBJ1-1, is EAGVAQSPRYKIIEKRQSVAFWCNPISGHATLYWYQQILGQGPKLLIQFQNNGVVDDSQLPKDRFSAERLKGVDSTLKIQPAKLEDSAVYLCASSGLRDVNTEAFFGQGTRLTVV.

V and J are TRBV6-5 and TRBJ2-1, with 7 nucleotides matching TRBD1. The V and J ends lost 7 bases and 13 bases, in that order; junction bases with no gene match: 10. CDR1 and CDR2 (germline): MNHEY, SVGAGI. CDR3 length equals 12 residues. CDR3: CASIAGQVRQFF. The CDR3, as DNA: TGTGCCAGCATTGCCGGACAGGTGAGACAGTTCTTC.

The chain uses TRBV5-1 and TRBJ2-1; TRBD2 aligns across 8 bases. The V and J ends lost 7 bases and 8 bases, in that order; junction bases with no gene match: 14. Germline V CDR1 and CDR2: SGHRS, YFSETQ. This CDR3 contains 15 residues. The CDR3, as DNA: TGCGCCAGCGCCCGGAGCAGCGGGAGTAGGGATGAGCAGTTCTTC. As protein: CASARSSGSRDEQFF.

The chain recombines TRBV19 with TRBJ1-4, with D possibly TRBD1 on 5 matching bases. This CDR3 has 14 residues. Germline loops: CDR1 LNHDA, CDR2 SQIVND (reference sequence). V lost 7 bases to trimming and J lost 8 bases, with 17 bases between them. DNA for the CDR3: TGTGCCAGTACTCCTTCCCCCAGGGCAGAAAAACTGTTTTTT. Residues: CASTPSPRAEKLFF.

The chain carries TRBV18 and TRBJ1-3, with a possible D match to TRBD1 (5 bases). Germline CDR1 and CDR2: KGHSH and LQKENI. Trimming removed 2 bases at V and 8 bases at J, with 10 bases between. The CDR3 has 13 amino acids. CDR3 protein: CASSPSGTDTIYF. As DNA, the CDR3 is TGTGCCAGCTCACCATCGGGGACCGACACCATATATTTT.

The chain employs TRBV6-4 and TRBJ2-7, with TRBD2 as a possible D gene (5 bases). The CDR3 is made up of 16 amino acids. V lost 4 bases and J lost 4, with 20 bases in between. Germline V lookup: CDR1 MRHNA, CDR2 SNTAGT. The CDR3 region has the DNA TGTGCCAGCAGTGCCCCCCTCCTAGCAATTGTATACGAGCAGTACTTC. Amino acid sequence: CASSAPLLAIVYEQYF.

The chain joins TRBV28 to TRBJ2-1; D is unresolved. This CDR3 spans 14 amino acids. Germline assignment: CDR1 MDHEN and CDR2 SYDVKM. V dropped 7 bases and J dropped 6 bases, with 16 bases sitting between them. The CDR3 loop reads CASTSPLGPNEQFF. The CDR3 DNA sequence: TGTGCCAGCACGTCCCCCCTAGGTCCCAATGAGCAGTTCTTC.

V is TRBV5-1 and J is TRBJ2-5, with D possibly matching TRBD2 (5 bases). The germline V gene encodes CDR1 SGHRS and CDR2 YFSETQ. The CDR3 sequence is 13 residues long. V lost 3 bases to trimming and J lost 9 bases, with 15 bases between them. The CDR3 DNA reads TGCGCCAGCAGCTCCCAGAGCCCCGGGGCCCAGTACTTC. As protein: CASSSQSPGAQYF.

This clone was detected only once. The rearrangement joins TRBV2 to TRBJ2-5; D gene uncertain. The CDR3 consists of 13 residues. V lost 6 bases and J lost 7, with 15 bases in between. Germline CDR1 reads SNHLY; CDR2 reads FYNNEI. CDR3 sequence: CASRETASGTQYF. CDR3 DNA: TGTGCCAGCAGAGAGACGGCCTCGGGGACCCAGTACTTC.

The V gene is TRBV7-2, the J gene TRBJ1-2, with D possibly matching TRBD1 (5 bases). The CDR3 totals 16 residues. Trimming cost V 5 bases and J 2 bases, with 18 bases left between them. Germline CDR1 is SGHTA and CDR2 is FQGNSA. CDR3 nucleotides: TGTGCCAGCAGCCCCCAGCCCCTGGGGCAGAACTATGGCTACACCTTC. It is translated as CASSPQPLGQNYGYTF.

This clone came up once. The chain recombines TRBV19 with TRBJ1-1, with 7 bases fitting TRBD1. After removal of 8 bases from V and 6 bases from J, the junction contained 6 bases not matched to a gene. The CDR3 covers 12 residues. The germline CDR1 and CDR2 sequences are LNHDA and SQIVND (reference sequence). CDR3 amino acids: CASYRGVAEAFF. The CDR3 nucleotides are TGTGCCAGTTACAGGGGAGTGGCTGAAGCTTTCTTT.

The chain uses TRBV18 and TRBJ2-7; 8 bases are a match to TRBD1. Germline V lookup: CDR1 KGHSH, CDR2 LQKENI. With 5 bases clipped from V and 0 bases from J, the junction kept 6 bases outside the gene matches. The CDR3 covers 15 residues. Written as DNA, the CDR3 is TGTGCCAGCTCAGCCCGGGGACAGGACTCCTACGAGCAGTACTTC. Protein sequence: CASSARGQDSYEQYF.

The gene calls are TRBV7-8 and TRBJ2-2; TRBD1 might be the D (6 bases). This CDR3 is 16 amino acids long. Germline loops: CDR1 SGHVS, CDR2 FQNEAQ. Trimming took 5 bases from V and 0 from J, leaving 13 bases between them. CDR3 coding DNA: TGTGCCAGCAGCCCGTACAGGGTAACGAACACCGGGGAGCTGTTTTTT. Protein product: CASSPYRVTNTGELFF. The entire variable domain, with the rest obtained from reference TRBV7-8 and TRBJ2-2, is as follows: GAGVSQSPRYKVAKRGQDVALRCDPISGHVSLFWYQQALGQGPEFLTYFQNEAQLDKSGLPSDRFFAERPEGSVSTLKIQRTQQEDSAVYLCASSPYRVTNTGELFFGEGSRLTVL.

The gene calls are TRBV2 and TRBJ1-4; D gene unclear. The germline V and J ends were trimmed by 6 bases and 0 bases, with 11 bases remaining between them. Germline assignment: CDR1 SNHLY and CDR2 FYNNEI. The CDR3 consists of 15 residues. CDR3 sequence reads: CASSQDGTTNEKLFF. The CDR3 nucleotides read TGTGCCAGCAGCCAAGACGGAACAACTAATGAAAAACTGTTTTTT.

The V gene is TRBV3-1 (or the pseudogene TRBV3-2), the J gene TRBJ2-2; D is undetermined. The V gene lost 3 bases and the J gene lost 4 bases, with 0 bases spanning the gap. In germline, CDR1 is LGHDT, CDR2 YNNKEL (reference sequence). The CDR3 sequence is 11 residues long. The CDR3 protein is CASSHTGELFF. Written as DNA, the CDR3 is TGTGCCAGCAGCCACACCGGGGAGCTGTTTTTT.

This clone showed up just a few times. Here the CDR3 DNA reads TGTGCCAGCAGCCAAGACACCTACTATGGCTACACCTTC. Its protein product is CASSQDTYYGYTF. This sequence joins TRBV14 and TRBJ1-2, with D uncertain. The CDR3 contains 13 residues. Trimming left V 0 bases short and J 3 bases short, with 5 bases between. From germline, CDR1 is SGHDN and CDR2 FVKESK. The whole variable domain, filled in from reference TRBV14 and TRBJ1-2, reads EAGVTQFPSHSVIEKGQTVTLRCDPISGHDNLYWYRRVMGKEIKFLLHFVKESKQDESGMPNNRFLAERTGGTYSTLKVQPAELEDSGVYFCASSQDTYYGYTFGSGTRLTVV.

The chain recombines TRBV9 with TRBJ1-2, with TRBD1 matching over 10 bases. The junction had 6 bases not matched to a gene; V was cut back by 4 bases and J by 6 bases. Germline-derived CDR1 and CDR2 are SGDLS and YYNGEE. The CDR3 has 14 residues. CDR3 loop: CASSLRQGADGYTF. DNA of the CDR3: TGTGCCAGCAGCTTACGACAGGGGGCAGATGGCTACACCTTC.

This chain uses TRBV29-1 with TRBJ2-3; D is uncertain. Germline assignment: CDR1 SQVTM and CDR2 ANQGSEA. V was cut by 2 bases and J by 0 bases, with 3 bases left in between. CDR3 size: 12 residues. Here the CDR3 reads CSVEPSTDTQYF. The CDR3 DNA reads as TGCAGCGTTGAACCAAGCACAGATACGCAGTATTTT.

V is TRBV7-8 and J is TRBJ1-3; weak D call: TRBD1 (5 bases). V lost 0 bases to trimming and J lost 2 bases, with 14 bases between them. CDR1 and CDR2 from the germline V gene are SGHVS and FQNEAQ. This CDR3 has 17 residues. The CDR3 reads CASSLAQWDGAGNTIYF. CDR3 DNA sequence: TGTGCCAGCAGCTTAGCGCAATGGGACGGTGCTGGAAACACCATATATTTT.